This T cell receptor beta chain was recovered during a study of blood T cell repertoires in COVID-19 (dated by TCRdb to between 2020 and 2021). Turning to the overall study: Collaborator samples came from the United States, Italy and Spain and covered acute and convalescent phases of COVID-19. Samples came from the ongoing ImmuneRACE study (first 160 participants) plus 1,254 subjects from 6 global collaborators. The material from the prospective study consisted of cDNA or gDNA derived from T cells, B-cell-depleted T cells, or PBMCs. Subjects who had been exposed to COVID-19, were actively infected with it, or had recovered from it provided the deeply sampled blood TCRbeta repertoires that made up the dataset. The repertoires were made available in a free public database intended to serve as a resource for research on the immune response to SARS-CoV-2. Where available, HLA class I and class II types were taken from metadata supplied by the sample provider and were not determined by assay-based typing. Sample metadata almost always included a de-identified subject ID, COVID-19 status, age in years and sex.

A note on this clone: Its antigen is not yet known. Base qualities are not provided; no much larger clone lies one nucleotide away.

TCRbeta CDR3 regions were amplified from genomic DNA by means of the immunoSEQ Assay, a bias-controlled multiplex PCR. From the authors' description of their analysis: Nucleated cell counts per sample were estimated from amplification of reference gene primers within the assay. Sequence reads were collapsed and filtered to measure the absolute abundance of every unique TCRbeta CDR3 rearrangement. Productive Simpson clonality was computed per sample as the square root of Simpson's diversity index over productive rearrangements. TCRdb carries this immuneACCESS record with in-frame sequences only. Its versions omit some clonotypes, under half of them owing to an unresolved V gene in the studies checked, with the rest unexplained. D and trimming were read from the DNA, whereas the V and J calls and clone size are those reported in that table. This sample lists 210,000 or so clones; nearly 85% were detected once. 1.3% of the sample is taken by the ten largest.

Results and caveats for the whole study, not just this receptor: The amount of clinical and demographic metadata varied by source and participant and was provided uncurated.

The CDR3 measures 13 amino acids from cysteine to phenylalanine. The DNA shown is the 39-base CDR3, in frame from base 1. The germline V gene (reference sequence) provides CDR1 DFQATT and CDR2 SNEGSKA. Deletion took 3 bases off V and 0 bases off J, with a span of 5 bases between the germline ends. One collaborating source in Seattle enrolled patients during active infection and followed them longitudinally through the course of disease. Each collaborating institution followed its own protocols to collect whole blood in K2EDTA tubes. For TCRbeta analysis, collaborator samples were shipped as frozen whole blood, as isolated PBMCs, or as DNA extracted from either sample type.

This chain is built from TRBV20-1 and TRBJ1-4; the D gene cannot be resolved reliably. The receptor was isolated from a woman in her twenties or thirties with COVID-19, enrolled during active disease. Source material: peripheral blood. The CDR3 corresponds to CSASRATNEKLFF. The nucleotide sequence reads TGCAGTGCTAGTCGGGCAACTAATGAAAAACTGTTTTTT.